The clone carrying this T cell receptor beta chain came up a few times. Antigen unknown. The entry originates in a study of beta chain features in type 1 diabetes. Overall study findings and caveats: All four CD4+ subsets from Type 1 diabetes patients carried moderately but significantly shorter TCRB CDR3s.

CDR3 length: 17 residues. Germline lookup yields CDR1 SGHNT and CDR2 YENEEA. J lost 2 bases, V lost 5 bases, and 7 bases had no gene match. All of the isolated RNA was reverse transcribed, so expressed TCRB transcripts were sequenced. Generated by immunoSEQ multiplex PCR, the TCRdb table keeps only in-frame clones and is missing some. The sample includes hundreds of thousands of clones, 13% of them seen just once. The V gene is TRBV11-3, the J gene TRBJ2-3; TRBD2 matches at 13 bases. The sequenced sample consisted of naive CD4+ T cells from blood. The origin of this receptor is a man aged 18 to 35 with type 1 diabetes. The CDR3 region is CASSPGTSGEVTDTQYF. In DNA, the CDR3 is TGTGCCAGCAGCCCAGGGACTAGCGGGGAGGTCACAGATACGCAGTATTTT. Together with reference TRBV11-3 and TRBJ2-3, the CDR3 gives the full variable domain: EAGVVQSPRYKIIEKKQPVAFWCNPISGHNTLYWYLQNLGQGPELLIRYENEEAVDDSQLPKDRFSAERLKGVDSTLKIQPAELGDSAVYLCASSPGTSGEVTDTQYFGPGTRLTVL.